The 22 T cell receptor beta chains below all came from one sample that was sequenced in a study of blood T cells in healthy people across ages. Using a J-beta primer mix together with a sample-barcoded 5' primer, a second PCR was run for roughly 6 to 11 cycles. TCRdb used MiXCR to reprocess the 5' RACE reads, holding one entry per CDR3 protein. Of around 870,000 distinct CDR3 sequences in the sample, less than 35% are singletons; the top ten hold roughly a sixth. Sequenced input: blood. All receptors come from a woman older than 75 in good health.

The chain uses TRBV14 and TRBJ1-1, with 10 bases aligning to TRBD1. Germline V gene lookup returns CDR1 SGHDN and CDR2 FVKESK. V trimming: 2 bases; J trimming: 3 bases; junction bases outside the gene matches: 6. The CDR3 totals 16 residues. CDR3 nucleotides: TGTGCCAGCAGCCAAACCGCCGGACAGGGGGACACTGAAGCTTTCTTT. Its translation is CASSQTAGQGDTEAFF. The full variable domain, with the rest looked up from reference TRBV14 and TRBJ1-1, is EAGVTQFPSHSVIEKGQTVTLRCDPISGHDNLYWYRRVMGKEIKFLLHFVKESKQDESGMPNNRFLAERTGGTYSTLKVQPAELEDSGVYFCASSQTAGQGDTEAFFGQGTRLTVV.

Concerning this clonotype itself: This may arise from a read error, as a much more abundant clone is one base away. The chain uses TRBV11-3 and TRBJ2-5; maybe TRBD2 (5 bases). Germline V gene data show CDR1 as SGHNT and CDR2 as YENEEA. The CDR3 length is 15 residues. Trimming stripped 1 base from V and 11 bases from J, with 20 bases between. CDR3 amino acids: CASSLAGLTADEQYF. In nucleotides, the CDR3 is TGTGCCAGCAGCTTAGCTGGACTCACAGCAGATGAGCAGTACTTC. Complete variable domain (other parts from reference TRBV11-3 and TRBJ2-5): EAGVVQSPRYKIIEKKQPVAFWCNPISGHNTLYWYLQNLGQGPELLIRYENEEAVDDSQLPKDRFSAERLKGVDSTLKIQPAELGDSAVYLCASSLAGLTADEQYFGPGTRLLVL.

This clonotype was counted ten times or more. The chain couples TRBV4-1 to TRBJ2-1; possibly TRBD1 or TRBD2 for D (5 bases each). Germline V gene lookup returns CDR1 MGHRA and CDR2 YSYEKL. The V end lost 0 bases, the J end lost 6 bases, and 12 bases lay between the germline ends. This CDR3 has 15 residues. The CDR3 reads CASSQDFEGSNEQFF. Here the CDR3 DNA reads TGCGCCAGCAGCCAAGATTTTGAGGGGTCCAATGAGCAGTTCTTC.

This clonotype was found many times. DNA of the CDR3: TGCAGCCTAAGGACCCCCGCGGGGGAGCAGTACTTC. Translation: CSLRTPAGEQYF. The chain couples TRBV29-1 to TRBJ2-7; D possibly corresponds to TRBD2 (6 bases). The V end lost 8 bases, the J end lost 7 bases, and 18 bases lay between the germline ends. Germline V CDR1 and CDR2: SQVTM, ANQGSEA. The CDR3 length is 12 residues.

As to this clonotype: This may arise from a read error, as a much more abundant clone is one base away. The CDR3 nucleotides read TGTGCCAGCAGTTACACGGGCAGGATCTACGAGCAGTACTTC. Its translation is CASSYTGRIYEQYF. The chain combines TRBV6-6 with TRBJ2-5; D ambiguous. Matching the DNA end better, TRBJ2-7 makes the J call doubtful. Germline CDR1 MNHNY, CDR2 SVGAGI (reference sequence). The CDR3 contains 14 residues.

This clonotype showed up many times. CDR3 bases: TGTGCCAGCAGGGAAGAACAGGGAGGCACAGATACGCAGTATTTT. Its protein is CASREEQGGTDTQYF. This chain links TRBV6-6 with TRBJ2-3; D perhaps matches TRBD1 (6 bases). Germline V gene sequence: CDR1 MNHNY, CDR2 SVGAGI (reference sequence). This CDR3 has 15 residues. Trimming took 6 bases from V and 1 from J, leaving 14 bases between them.

On this clonotype itself: A read error may produce the germline difference seen at one junction end. The chain links TRBV27 to TRBJ1-1; weak D call: TRBD1 (6 bases). Germline V gives CDR1 MNHEY, CDR2 SMNVEV (reference sequence). CDR3 length: 13 residues. The CDR3 DNA reads as TGTGCCGGCAGCAGGCAGGGGTACACTGAAGCTTTCTTT. It is translated as CAGSRQGYTEAFF.

The sample holds many counts of this clonotype. The chain has TRBV27 and TRBJ2-5; tentative D call: TRBD1 (7 bases). The germline V gene encodes CDR1 MNHEY and CDR2 SMNVEV (reference sequence). V shed 7 bases and J shed 3 bases, with 15 bases lying between them. The CDR3 is 14 amino acids. The CDR3 DNA is TGTGCCAGCATATCACGCAGGGGGGAAGAGACCCAGTACTTC. Its protein is CASISRRGEETQYF.

A note on this clonotype: A much larger clonotype is one base distant, so this may be a read error. The chain is built from TRBV20-1 and TRBJ2-5; 9 bases are a match to TRBD2. The CDR3 has 15 amino acids. V trimming: 3 bases; J trimming: 11 bases; junction bases outside the gene matches: 16. Looked up from germline, CDR1 is DFQATT and CDR2 is SNEGSKA (reference sequence). For the CDR3, the DNA is TGCAGTGCTAGCAGCGGTAGCGGGGGATACAATGAGCAGTACTTC. This gives the protein CSASSGSGGYNEQYF.

The sample holds a few counts of this clonotype. The rearrangement links TRBV2 to TRBJ1-5; 8 bases map to TRBD1. The CDR3 consists of 14 residues. V gave up 3 bases and J gave up 6 bases; unmatched junction bases: 4. From germline, CDR1 is SNHLY and CDR2 FYNNEI. CDR3 loop: CASSDRGRIQPQHF. As DNA, the CDR3 is TGTGCCAGCAGTGACAGGGGGCGCATTCAGCCCCAGCATTTT.

The rearrangement joins TRBV7-8 to TRBJ1-6; possible D gene TRBD1, 5 bases. V shed 5 bases and J shed 0 bases, with 17 bases lying between them. The CDR3 runs 18 residues. CDR1 is SGHVS, CDR2 FQNEAQ, per germline. The CDR3 DNA reads TGTGCCAGCAGCACCGACGACAGAACCAGCTCCTATAATTCACCCCTCCACTTT. It specifies CASSTDDRTSSYNSPLHF.

This clonotype was seen at least ten times. V and J are TRBV20-1 and TRBJ2-7; D remains unclear. In germline, CDR1 is DFQATT, CDR2 SNEGSKA (reference sequence). Trimming pared 5 bases from V and 3 bases from J, leaving 8 bases between. The CDR3 length is 11 residues. CDR3 region: CSAFDGYEQYF. As DNA, the CDR3 is TGCAGTGCTTTCGACGGCTACGAGCAGTACTTC.

This clonotype was found a few times. The chain combines TRBV5-4 with TRBJ1-2; unclear D gene. Trimming left V 1 base short and J 7 bases short, with 14 bases between. Per the germline V gene, CDR1 is SGHNT and CDR2 is YYREEE (reference sequence). The CDR3 has 14 amino acids. CDR3 region: CASSLNMAGGGYTF. The DNA for the CDR3 is TGTGCCAGCAGCTTGAACATGGCGGGCGGTGGCTACACCTTC.

This clonotype has ten or more counts. The chain links TRBV7-2 to TRBJ2-7; D may match TRBD1 or TRBD2 (5 bases each). CDR1 SGHTA and CDR2 FQGNSA come from the germline V gene. Trimming removed 5 bases from V and 5 bases from J, with 16 bases in between. This CDR3 spans 14 amino acids. Here the CDR3 DNA reads TGTGCCAGCAGCCAACGGACCCCGGGGCACGAGCAGTACTTC. Translation: CASSQRTPGHEQYF.

The rearrangement uses TRBV20-1 and TRBJ1-2; 8 bases align to TRBD1. The ends lost 1 base at V and 10 bases at J; junction bases unmatched: 11. This CDR3 is 14 amino acids long. The germline CDR1 and CDR2 sequences are DFQATT and SNEGSKA (reference sequence). This CDR3 reads CSARGPLGTGIYTF. As DNA, the CDR3 is TGCAGTGCTAGAGGGCCCTTAGGGACAGGCATCTACACCTTC.

This clonotype was seen many times. The V call is TRBV6-5, the J call TRBJ2-3; 8 bases are shared with TRBD1. J gave up 1 base and V 2 bases, and 2 bases lay outside the gene matches. Germline CDR1 and CDR2: MNHEY and SVGAGI. This CDR3 has 15 residues. DNA of the CDR3: TGTGCCAGCAGTTACCCGACAGGGGGCACAGATACGCAGTATTTT. Translation: CASSYPTGGTDTQYF.

The rearrangement uses TRBV29-1 and TRBJ2-7; 9 bases are shared with TRBD2. V gave up 8 bases and J gave up 0 bases; unmatched junction bases: 8. CDR3 length: 14 residues. Germline loops: CDR1 SQVTM, CDR2 ANQGSEA. CDR3 nucleotides: TGCAGCATTAGCGGGAGTCCTAGCTCCTACGAGCAGTACTTC. Protein product: CSISGSPSSYEQYF.

This clonotype showed up many times. The chain carries TRBV6-5 and TRBJ2-7; D possibly corresponds to TRBD1 (6 bases). This CDR3 comprises 14 residues. CDR1 is MNHEY, CDR2 SVGAGI, per germline. The V and J ends lost 6 bases and 5 bases respectively, with 17 bases between them. CDR3 nucleotides: TGTGCCAGCAGCGAAACGGGACAATGGCACGAGCAGTACTTC. As protein: CASSETGQWHEQYF.

In its sample, this clonotype was seen many times. J is TRBJ2-5 and V is TRBV24-1; 9 bases fit TRBD1. Germline values: CDR1 KGHDR, CDR2 SFDVKD. V gave up 3 bases and J gave up 5 bases; unmatched junction bases: 12. This CDR3 comprises 17 residues. CDR3: CATSDPVPGQGRETQYF. The CDR3 bases are TGTGCCACCAGTGATCCGGTTCCGGGACAGGGTAGGGAGACCCAGTACTTC.

The chain couples TRBV6-2 or TRBV6-3 to TRBJ1-2; a possible D gene is TRBD1 (5 bases). V lost 0 bases and J 6 bases, leaving 14 bases between the germline ends. In germline, CDR1 is MNHEY, CDR2 SVGEGT. The CDR3 spans 15 residues. CDR3 sequence reads: CASSYSAREKNGYTF. For the CDR3, the DNA is TGTGCCAGCAGTTACTCCGCCAGGGAGAAGAATGGCTACACCTTC.

This chain links TRBV2 with TRBJ1-1, with D tentatively TRBD1 (5 bases). The CDR3 is 13 residues long. Per germline, CDR1 SNHLY and CDR2 FYNNEI. The V gene lost 7 bases and the J gene lost 8 bases, with 17 bases spanning the gap. Here the CDR3 reads CASTGTARSEAFF. CDR3 bases: TGTGCCAGCACCGGGACGGCCAGATCAGAAGCTTTCTTT.

This clonotype was seen many times. The V call is TRBV29-1, the J call TRBJ1-2; the D gene is possibly TRBD1 (5 bases). Germline V lookup: CDR1 SQVTM, CDR2 ANQGSEA. V lost 6 bases and J lost 0, with 11 bases in between. The CDR3 contains 13 residues. Here the CDR3 reads CSVASGPNYGYTF. In DNA, the CDR3 is TGCAGCGTCGCTTCGGGACCTAACTATGGCTACACCTTC.